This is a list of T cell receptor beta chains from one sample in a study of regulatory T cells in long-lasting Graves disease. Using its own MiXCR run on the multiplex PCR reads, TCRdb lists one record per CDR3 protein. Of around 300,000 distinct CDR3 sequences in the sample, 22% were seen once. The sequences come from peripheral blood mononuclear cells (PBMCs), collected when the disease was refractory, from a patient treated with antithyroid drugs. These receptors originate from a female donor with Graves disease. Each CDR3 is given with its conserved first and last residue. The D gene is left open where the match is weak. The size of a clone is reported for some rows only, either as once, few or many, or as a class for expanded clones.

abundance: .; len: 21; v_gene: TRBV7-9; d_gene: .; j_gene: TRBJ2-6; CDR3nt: TGTGCCAGCAGCTTAGAAATCAGGAAGGGGTCGGTCTACTCTGGGGCCAACGTCCTGACTTTC; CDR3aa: CASSLEIRKGSVYSGANVLTF
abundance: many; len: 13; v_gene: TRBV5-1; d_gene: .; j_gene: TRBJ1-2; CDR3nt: TGCGCCAGCAGGGGAACCTCTAACTATGGCTACACCTTC; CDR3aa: CASRGTSNYGYTF
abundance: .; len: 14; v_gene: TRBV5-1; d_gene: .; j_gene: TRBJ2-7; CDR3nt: TGCGCCAGCAGCTTAGGACGGGATTCCTACGAGCAGTACTTC; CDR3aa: CASSLGRDSYEQYF
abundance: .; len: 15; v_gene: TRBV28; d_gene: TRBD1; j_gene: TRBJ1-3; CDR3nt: TGTGCCAGCAGTTTCCAGACAGGGCTCGGAAACACCATATATTTT; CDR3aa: CASSFQTGLGNTIYF
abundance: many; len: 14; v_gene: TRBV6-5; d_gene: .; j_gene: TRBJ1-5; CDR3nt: TGTGCCAGCAGTTACCCTAACAGGGATCAGCCCCAGCATTTT; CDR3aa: CASSYPNRDQPQHF
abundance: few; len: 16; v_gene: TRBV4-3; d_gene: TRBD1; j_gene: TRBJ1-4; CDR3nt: TGCGCCAGCAGCCAAAGGACAGGTCCAACTAATGAAAAACTGTTTTTT; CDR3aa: CASSQRTGPTNEKLFF
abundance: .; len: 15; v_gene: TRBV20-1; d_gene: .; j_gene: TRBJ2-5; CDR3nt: TGCAGTGCTAGACAGTTCATAGAAAGCCAAGAGACCCAGTACTTC; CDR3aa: CSARQFIESQETQYF
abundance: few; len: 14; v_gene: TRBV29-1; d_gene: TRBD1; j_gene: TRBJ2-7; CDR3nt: TGCAGCGTTGTGGGGGAGACAGGGGCCTACGAGCAGTACTTC; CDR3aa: CSVVGETGAYEQYF
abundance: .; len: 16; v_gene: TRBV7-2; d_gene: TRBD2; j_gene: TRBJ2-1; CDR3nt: TGCGCCAGCAGCCAAGACTCGGCGGGAGTCTACAATGAGCAGTTCTTC; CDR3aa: CASSQDSAGVYNEQFF
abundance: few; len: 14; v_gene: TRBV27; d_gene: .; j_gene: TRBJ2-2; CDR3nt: TGTGCCAGCAGAGGGACCTCCCGCCTCAGGGAGCTGTTTTTT; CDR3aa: CASRGTSRLRELFF
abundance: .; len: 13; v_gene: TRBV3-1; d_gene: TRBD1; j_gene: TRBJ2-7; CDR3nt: TGTGCCAGCAGCCCCGGGACAGGGGATGAGCAGTACTTC; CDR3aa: CASSPGTGDEQYF
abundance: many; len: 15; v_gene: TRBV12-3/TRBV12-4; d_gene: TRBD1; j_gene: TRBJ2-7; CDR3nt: TGTGTCAGCAGCGTACAGGGACAGCGATCCTACGAGCAGTACTTC; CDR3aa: CVSSVQGQRSYEQYF
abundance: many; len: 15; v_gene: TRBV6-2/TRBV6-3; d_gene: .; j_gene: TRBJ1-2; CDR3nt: TGTGCCAGCAGTGAAGCTTCGGGTGACCTCTATGGCTACACCTTC; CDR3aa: CASSEASGDLYGYTF
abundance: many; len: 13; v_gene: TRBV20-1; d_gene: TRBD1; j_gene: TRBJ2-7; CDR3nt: TGCAGTGCTGACAGGGGCCGAGCCTACGAGCAGTACTTC; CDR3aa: CSADRGRAYEQYF
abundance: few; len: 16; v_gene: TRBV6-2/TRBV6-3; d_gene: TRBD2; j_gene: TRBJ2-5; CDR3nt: TGTGCCAGCAGTTACTCGACTAGCGGGAGCGGGGAGACCCAGTACTTC; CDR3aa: CASSYSTSGSGETQYF
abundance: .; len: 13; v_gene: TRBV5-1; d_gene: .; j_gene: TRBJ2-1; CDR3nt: TGTGCCAGCAGCCTAGGGACACACAATGAGCAGTTCTTC; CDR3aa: CASSLGTHNEQFF
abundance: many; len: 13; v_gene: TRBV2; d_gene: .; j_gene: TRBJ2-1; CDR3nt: TGTGCCAGCAGTGAACGGGTAGCCAGTGAGCAGTTCTTC; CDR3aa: CASSERVASEQFF
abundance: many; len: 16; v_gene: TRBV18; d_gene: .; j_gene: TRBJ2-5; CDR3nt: TGTGCCAGCTCACCCTGGGACACCGGAGCAAAAGAGACCCAGTACTTC; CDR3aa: CASSPWDTGAKETQYF
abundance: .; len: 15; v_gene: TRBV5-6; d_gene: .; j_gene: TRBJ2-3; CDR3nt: TGTGCCAGCAGCCAACTAGCCCAACCCACAGATACGCAGTATTTT; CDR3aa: CASSQLAQPTDTQYF
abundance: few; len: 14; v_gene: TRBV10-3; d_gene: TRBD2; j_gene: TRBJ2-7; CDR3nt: TGTGCCATCAGTGAGGGGGGGGGTCTCTACGAGCAGTACTTC; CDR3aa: CAISEGGGLYEQYF
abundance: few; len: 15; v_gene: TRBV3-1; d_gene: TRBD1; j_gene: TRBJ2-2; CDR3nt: TGTGCCAGCAGCCCGACAGGGATGAGTGCCGGGGAGCTGTTTTTT; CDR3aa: CASSPTGMSAGELFF
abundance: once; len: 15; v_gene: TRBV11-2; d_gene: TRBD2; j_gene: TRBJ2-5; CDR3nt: TGTGCCACCGAGAAACGCGGTTGGGGGGGGGAGACCCAGTACTTC; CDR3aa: CATEKRGWGGETQYF
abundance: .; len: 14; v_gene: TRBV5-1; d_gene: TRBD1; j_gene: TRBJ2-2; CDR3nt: TGCGCCAGCAGGGTTACAGGGGACACCGGGGAGCTGTTTTTT; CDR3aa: CASRVTGDTGELFF
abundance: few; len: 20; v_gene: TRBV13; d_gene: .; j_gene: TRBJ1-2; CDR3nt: TGTGCCAACAGCTTAGGCCTGTATTCGAGACAGCGGCAAAAACAGTATGGCTACACCTTC; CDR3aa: CANSLGLYSRQRQKQYGYTF
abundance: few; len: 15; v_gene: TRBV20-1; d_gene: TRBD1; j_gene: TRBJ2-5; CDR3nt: TGCAGTGCTAGAGGTGGGGGGACAGGTGTGGAGACCCAGTACTTC; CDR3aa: CSARGGGTGVETQYF
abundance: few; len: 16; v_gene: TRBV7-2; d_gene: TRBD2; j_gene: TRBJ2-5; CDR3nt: TGTGCCAGCAGCCCGACCCTAGCGGGATTACAAGAGACCCAGTACTTC; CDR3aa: CASSPTLAGLQETQYF
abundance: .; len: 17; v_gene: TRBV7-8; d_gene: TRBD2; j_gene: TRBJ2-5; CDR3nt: TGTGCCAGCAGCTTAGATGGGGGGGAGGCCAGACTCGAGACCCAGTACTTC; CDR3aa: CASSLDGGEARLETQYF
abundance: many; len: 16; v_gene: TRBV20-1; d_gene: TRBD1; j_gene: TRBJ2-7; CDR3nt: TGCAGTGCTAGTGACCCCGGGACAGGGCGGCGCTACGAGCAGTACTTC; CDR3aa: CSASDPGTGRRYEQYF
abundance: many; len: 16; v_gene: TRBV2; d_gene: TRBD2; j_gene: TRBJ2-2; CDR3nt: TGTGCCAGCAGTGAAGGACTAGCGGGAGGGTTCGGGGAGCTGTTTTTT; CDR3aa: CASSEGLAGGFGELFF
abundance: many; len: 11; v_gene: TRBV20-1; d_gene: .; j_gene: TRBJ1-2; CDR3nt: TGCAGTGCCCAGGGGAACTATGGCTACACCTTC; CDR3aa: CSAQGNYGYTF
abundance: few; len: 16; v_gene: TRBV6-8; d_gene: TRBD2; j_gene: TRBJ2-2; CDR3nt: TGTGCCAGCAGTTACTCTAAGCGGGAGGACCCCGGGGAGCTGTTTTTT; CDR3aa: CASSYSKREDPGELFF
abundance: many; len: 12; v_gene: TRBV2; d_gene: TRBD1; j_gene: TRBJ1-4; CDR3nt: TGTGCCGGGGGACAGGTTAATGAAAAACTGTTTTTT; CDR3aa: CAGGQVNEKLFF
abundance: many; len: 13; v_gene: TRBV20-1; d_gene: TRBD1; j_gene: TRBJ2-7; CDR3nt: TGCAGTGCTTCCGGGACAGATAGCTACGAGCAGTACTTC; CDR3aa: CSASGTDSYEQYF
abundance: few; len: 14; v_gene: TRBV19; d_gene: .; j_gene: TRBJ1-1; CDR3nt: TGTGCCAGTAGTATTGAGGGGGTGAACACTGAAGCTTTCTTT; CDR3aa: CASSIEGVNTEAFF
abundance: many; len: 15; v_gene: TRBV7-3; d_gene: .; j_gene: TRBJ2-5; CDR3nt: TGTGCCAGCAGCAGTGTGGCGGGGTCCCGGGAGACCCAGTACTTC; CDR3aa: CASSSVAGSRETQYF
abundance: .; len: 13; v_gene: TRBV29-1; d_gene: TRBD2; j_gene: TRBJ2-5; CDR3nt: TGCAGCGTTTTGGGAGGGGCCCAAGAGACCCAGTACTTC; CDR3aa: CSVLGGAQETQYF
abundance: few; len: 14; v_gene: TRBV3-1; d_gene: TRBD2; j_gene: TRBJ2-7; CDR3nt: TGTGCCAGCAGCCAACTGGCTAGCGGGTACGAGCAGTACTTC; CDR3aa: CASSQLASGYEQYF
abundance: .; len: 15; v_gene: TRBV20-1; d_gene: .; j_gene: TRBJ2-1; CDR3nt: TGCAGTGCTAGAGACTACAGCCTCTCCTACAATGAGCAGTTCTTC; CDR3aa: CSARDYSLSYNEQFF
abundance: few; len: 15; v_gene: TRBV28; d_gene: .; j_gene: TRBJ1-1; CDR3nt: TGTGCCAGCAGTTTATACTCTAACATGAACACTGAAGCTTTCTTT; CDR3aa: CASSLYSNMNTEAFF
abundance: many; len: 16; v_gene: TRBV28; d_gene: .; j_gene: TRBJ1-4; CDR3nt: TGTGCCAGCAGTCCCGTGGGGGAAACAACTAATGAAAAACTGTTTTTT; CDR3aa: CASSPVGETTNEKLFF
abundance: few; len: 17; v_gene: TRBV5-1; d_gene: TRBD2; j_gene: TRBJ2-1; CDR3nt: TGCGCCAGCAGCTTGGACGCCTCGGGACTAGCGATGAATGAGCAGTTCTTC; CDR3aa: CASSLDASGLAMNEQFF
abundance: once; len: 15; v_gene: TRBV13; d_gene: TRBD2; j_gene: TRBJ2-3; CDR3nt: TGTGCCAGCAGCTTACGTCCTAGCGGTCCGGATACGCAGTATTTT; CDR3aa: CASSLRPSGPDTQYF
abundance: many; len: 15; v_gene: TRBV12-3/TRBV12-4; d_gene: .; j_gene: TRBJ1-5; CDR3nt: TGTGCCAGCAACGGGACCTCGAGAGCGATCAGCCCCCAGCATTTT; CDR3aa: CASNGTSRAISPQHF
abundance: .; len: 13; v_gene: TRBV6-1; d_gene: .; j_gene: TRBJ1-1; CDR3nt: TGTGCCAGCAGAAAGGCCCCGAACACTGAAGCTTTCTTT; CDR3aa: CASRKAPNTEAFF
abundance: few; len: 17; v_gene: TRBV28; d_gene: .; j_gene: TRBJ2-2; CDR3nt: TGTGCCAGCAGTTTATATCGGAGGGAGACGGACACCGGGGAGCTGTTTTTT; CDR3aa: CASSLYRRETDTGELFF
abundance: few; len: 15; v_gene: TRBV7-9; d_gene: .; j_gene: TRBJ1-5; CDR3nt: TGTGCCAGCAGCGGGTCATACGAAGGCAATCAGCCCCAGCATTTT; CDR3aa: CASSGSYEGNQPQHF
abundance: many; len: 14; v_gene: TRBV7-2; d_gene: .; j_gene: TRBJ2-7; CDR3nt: TGTGCCAGCAGCCTAGAAGGGACTGTCTACGAGCAGTACTTC; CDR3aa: CASSLEGTVYEQYF
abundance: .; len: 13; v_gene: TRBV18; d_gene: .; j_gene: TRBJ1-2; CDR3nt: TGTGCCAGCTCACCACGTTGGGGGGACGGCTACACCTTC; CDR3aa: CASSPRWGDGYTF
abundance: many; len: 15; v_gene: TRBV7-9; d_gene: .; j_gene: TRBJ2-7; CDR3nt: TGTGCCAGCAGCGAAGGGGACCCCCGAGGAGACGAGCAGTACTTC; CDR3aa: CASSEGDPRGDEQYF
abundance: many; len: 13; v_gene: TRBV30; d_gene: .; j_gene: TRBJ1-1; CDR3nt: TGTGCCTGGAGTCTGGAGATGAACACTGAAGCTTTCTTT; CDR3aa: CAWSLEMNTEAFF
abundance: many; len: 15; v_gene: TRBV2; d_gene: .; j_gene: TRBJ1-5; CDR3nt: TGTGCCAGCAGTGAGTGGGGGGAACGCGGTCAGCCCCAGCATTTT; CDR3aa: CASSEWGERGQPQHF
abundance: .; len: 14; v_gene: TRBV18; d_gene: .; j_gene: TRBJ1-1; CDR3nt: TGTGCCAGCTCACAACAACAGGAGAACACTGAAGCTTTCTTT; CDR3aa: CASSQQQENTEAFF
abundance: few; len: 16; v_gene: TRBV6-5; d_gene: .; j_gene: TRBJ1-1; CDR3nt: TGTGCCAGCAGTTACACGTGGGGCAGGGGAGACACTGAAGCTTTCTTT; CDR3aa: CASSYTWGRGDTEAFF
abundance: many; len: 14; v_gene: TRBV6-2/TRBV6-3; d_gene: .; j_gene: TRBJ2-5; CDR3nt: TGTGCCAGCAGTCGAGCGGGTTCCTGGGAGACCCAGTACTTC; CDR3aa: CASSRAGSWETQYF